A selection of T cell receptor beta chains follows, all from one sample in a study of cytomegalovirus exposure and HLA in healthy donors. TCRdb's copy holds only in-frame clones and misses some; the assay was immunoSEQ multiplex PCR. The profile covers roughly 180,000 clones, with 8.5% to 10% appearing a single time and about 1.2% taken by the ten largest. Sequenced: PBMCs. The receptors here all came from a woman in her twenties or thirties in good health and CMV-seropositive. Both conserved end residues are part of each CDR3. The order of the fields is CDR3 protein, CDR3 DNA, J gene, D gene, clone size, V gene, CDR3 length. The D gene is left open where the match is weak. The size entry is marked missing in some rows and otherwise reads once, few, many or a size class.

CDR3: CASSLSPPTSWRYEQYF; DNA: TGTGCCAGCAGTTTATCCCCCCCGACTAGCTGGCGCTACGAGCAGTACTTC; J: TRBJ2-7; D: TRBD2; size: -; V: TRBV27; length: 17
CDR3: CATSHYDNEQFF; DNA: TGTGCCACCAGCCACTATGACAATGAGCAGTTCTTC; J: TRBJ2-1; D: -; size: -; V: TRBV15; length: 12
CDR3: CASSPQLAGTNTGELFF; DNA: TGTGCCAGCTCACCACAACTAGCGGGAACGAACACCGGGGAGCTGTTTTTT; J: TRBJ2-2; D: TRBD2; size: once; V: TRBV18; length: 17
CDR3: CASSPGQEAEAFF; DNA: TGTGCCAGCTCACCAGGGCAGGAAGCTGAAGCTTTCTTT; J: TRBJ1-1; D: -; size: -; V: TRBV18; length: 13
CDR3: CASSGGGRRGETQYF; DNA: TGCGCCAGCAGCGGGGGGGGGCGCAGAGGCGAGACCCAGTACTTC; J: TRBJ2-5; D: TRBD2; size: -; V: TRBV10-1; length: 15
CDR3: CAISGWVGQENTEAFF; DNA: TGTGCCATCAGTGGATGGGTTGGACAGGAGAACACTGAAGCTTTCTTT; J: TRBJ1-1; D: TRBD1; size: -; V: TRBV10-3; length: 16
CDR3: CASSLVGNNQPQHF; DNA: TGTGCCAGCAGTTTAGTCGGTAACAATCAGCCCCAGCATTTT; J: TRBJ1-5; D: -; size: few; V: TRBV27; length: 14
CDR3: CASSLLTSGTSTDTQYF; DNA: TGCGCCAGCAGCTTGTTGACTAGCGGGACTAGCACAGATACGCAGTATTTT; J: TRBJ2-3; D: TRBD2; size: -; V: TRBV5-1; length: 17
CDR3: CAWSQGQGNEKLFF; DNA: TGTGCCTGGAGTCAGGGACAGGGAAATGAAAAACTGTTTTTT; J: TRBJ1-4; D: TRBD1; size: -; V: TRBV30; length: 14
CDR3: CASSTSGSPGELFF; DNA: TGCGCCAGTTCTACTAGCGGGAGCCCCGGGGAGCTGTTTTTT; J: TRBJ2-2; D: TRBD2; size: few; V: TRBV10-1; length: 14
CDR3: CASSRNSGLGSYEQYF; DNA: TGTGCCAGCAGCCGCAATTCGGGACTAGGGTCCTACGAGCAGTACTTC; J: TRBJ2-7; D: TRBD2; size: -; V: TRBV4-2; length: 16
CDR3: CASSQGRDPYEQYF; DNA: TGCGCCAGCAGCCAAGGGCGGGACCCTTACGAGCAGTACTTC; J: TRBJ2-7; D: -; size: few; V: TRBV4-1; length: 14
CDR3: CASTPVRGGELFF; DNA: TGTGCCAGTACCCCAGTTCGGGGCGGGGAGCTGTTTTTT; J: TRBJ2-2; D: -; size: few; V: TRBV19; length: 13
CDR3: CAIRETGGETQYF; DNA: TGTGCCATCAGGGAGACTGGAGGAGAGACCCAGTACTTC; J: TRBJ2-5; D: -; size: few; V: TRBV10-3; length: 13
CDR3: CASRDRGLLMNTEAFF; DNA: TGTGCCAGCCGAGACAGGGGGTTGTTGATGAACACTGAAGCTTTCTTT; J: TRBJ1-1; D: TRBD1; size: few; V: TRBV19; length: 16
CDR3: CSVVGDRGPWGTEAFF; DNA: TGCAGCGTTGTTGGGGACAGGGGGCCTTGGGGCACTGAAGCTTTCTTT; J: TRBJ1-1; D: TRBD1; size: -; V: TRBV29-1; length: 16
CDR3: CASSSSENTQYF; DNA: TGTGCCAGCAGTTCTAGCGAGAATACGCAGTATTTT; J: TRBJ2-3; D: -; size: few; V: TRBV6-1; length: 12
CDR3: CASSPLGAASYNEQFF; DNA: TGTGCCAGTAGTCCCCTAGGCGCGGCTTCCTACAATGAGCAGTTCTTC; J: TRBJ2-1; D: -; size: -; V: TRBV19; length: 16
CDR3: CASSPGGTSGRQVGNEQFF; DNA: TGTGCCAGCAGCCCGGGGGGGACTAGCGGGAGACAGGTAGGCAATGAGCAGTTCTTC; J: TRBJ2-1; D: TRBD2; size: -; V: TRBV5-4; length: 19
CDR3: CAWSAGQGNQPQHF; DNA: TGTGCCTGGAGTGCAGGACAGGGGAATCAGCCCCAGCATTTT; J: TRBJ1-5; D: TRBD1; size: few; V: TRBV30; length: 14
CDR3: CASSEGWALNTEAFF; DNA: TGTGCCAGCAGCGAGGGGTGGGCACTGAACACTGAAGCTTTCTTT; J: TRBJ1-1; D: -; size: few; V: TRBV9; length: 15
CDR3: CASSPSRLRASTDTQYF; DNA: TGTGCCAGCAGCCCCTCGAGGTTGCGGGCAAGCACAGATACGCAGTATTTT; J: TRBJ2-3; D: -; size: few; V: TRBV7-2; length: 17
CDR3: CASSLSQGARETQYF; DNA: TGTGCCAGCAGCTTATCCCAGGGGGCGCGGGAGACCCAGTACTTC; J: TRBJ2-5; D: TRBD1; size: -; V: TRBV7-9; length: 15
CDR3: CASSEGTTGANVLTF; DNA: TGTGCCAGCAGTGAAGGGACAACTGGGGCCAACGTCCTGACTTTC; J: TRBJ2-6; D: -; size: few; V: TRBV25-1; length: 15
CDR3: CATSRAAVGYGYTF; DNA: TGTGCCACCAGCAGGGCGGCGGTCGGCTATGGCTACACCTTC; J: TRBJ1-2; D: -; size: few; V: TRBV15; length: 14
CDR3: CSAAGTSGRAFYEQYF; DNA: TGCAGCGCGGCCGGGACTAGCGGGAGGGCCTTCTACGAGCAGTACTTC; J: TRBJ2-7; D: TRBD2; size: -; V: TRBV29-1; length: 16
CDR3: CASSLAKEGRGETQYF; DNA: TGCGCCAGCAGCTTGGCCAAGGAGGGAAGAGGGGAGACCCAGTACTTC; J: TRBJ2-5; D: -; size: -; V: TRBV5-1; length: 16
CDR3: CSARQGAEAFF; DNA: TGCAGTGCTAGGCAGGGGGCTGAAGCTTTCTTT; J: TRBJ1-1; D: TRBD1; size: -; V: TRBV20-1; length: 11
CDR3: CASSEPTGYEQYF; DNA: TGTGCCAGCAGCGAGCCGACAGGTTACGAGCAGTACTTC; J: TRBJ2-7; D: -; size: few; V: TRBV27; length: 13
CDR3: CASSRGNNSPLHF; DNA: TGTGCCAGCAGTAGGGGGAATAATTCACCCCTCCACTTT; J: TRBJ1-6; D: -; size: -; V: TRBV6-5; length: 13
CDR3: CASSREGQYLNEQFF; DNA: TGTGCCAGCAGCCGTGAGGGACAGTACCTCAATGAGCAGTTCTTC; J: TRBJ2-1; D: TRBD1; size: few; V: TRBV9; length: 15
CDR3: CASTLQGTPYEQYF; DNA: TGTGCCAGCACCTTGCAGGGTACCCCCTACGAGCAGTACTTC; J: TRBJ2-7; D: -; size: -; V: TRBV2; length: 14
CDR3: CASSLYGDQPQHF; DNA: TGTGCCAGCAGCTTGTACGGAGATCAGCCCCAGCATTTT; J: TRBJ1-5; D: -; size: -; V: TRBV5-6; length: 13
CDR3: CASSYSTGGGETQYF; DNA: TGTGCCAGCAGCTACTCGACAGGGGGCGGAGAGACCCAGTACTTC; J: TRBJ2-5; D: TRBD1; size: -; V: TRBV11-2; length: 15
CDR3: CARSLETSGRSPYEQYF; DNA: TGTGCCAGAAGCTTGGAGACTAGCGGGAGAAGCCCCTACGAGCAGTACTTC; J: TRBJ2-7; D: TRBD2; size: few; V: TRBV5-3; length: 17
CDR3: CSVAQGGRFYEQYF; DNA: TGCAGCGTTGCACAGGGGGGGAGGTTCTACGAGCAGTACTTC; J: TRBJ2-7; D: -; size: few; V: TRBV29-1; length: 14
CDR3: CASSGRGGHYNEQFF; DNA: TGTGCCAGCAGCGGGCGGGGCGGACATTACAATGAGCAGTTCTTC; J: TRBJ2-1; D: -; size: few; V: TRBV7-9; length: 15
CDR3: CASSFVTRRGETQYF; DNA: TGCGCCAGCAGCTTTGTTACGCGAAGGGGAGAGACCCAGTACTTC; J: TRBJ2-5; D: -; size: -; V: TRBV5-1; length: 15
CDR3: CASSESRMSTEAFF; DNA: TGTGCCAGCAGTGAGTCCCGCATGAGCACTGAAGCTTTCTTT; J: TRBJ1-1; D: -; size: -; V: TRBV2; length: 14
CDR3: CTSNHRSPPLSYNEQFF; DNA: TGCACCAGCAACCACCGTTCCCCCCCTTTGTCCTACAATGAGCAGTTCTTC; J: TRBJ2-1; D: -; size: few; V: TRBV1; length: 17
CDR3: CASSLGLVGAFF; DNA: TGTGCCAGCTCACTGGGCTTAGTGGGAGCTTTCTTT; J: TRBJ1-1; D: -; size: -; V: TRBV18; length: 12
CDR3: CASSSLLRELSSPGYEQYF; DNA: TGTGCCAGCAGCTCCCTTTTGCGGGAGCTCTCCTCGCCGGGCTACGAGCAGTACTTC; J: TRBJ2-7; D: TRBD2; size: few; V: TRBV11-2; length: 19
CDR3: CASSSQETQYF; DNA: TGTGCCAGCTCATCACAAGAGACCCAGTACTTC; J: TRBJ2-5; D: -; size: few; V: TRBV18; length: 11
CDR3: CASSPRFRSSYNEQFF; DNA: TGTGCCAGCAGCCCCCGCTTTAGGAGCTCCTACAATGAGCAGTTCTTC; J: TRBJ2-1; D: -; size: few; V: TRBV7-9; length: 16
CDR3: CASSPGGYEAFF; DNA: TGCGCCAGCAGCCCCGGCGGATATGAAGCTTTCTTT; J: TRBJ1-1; D: -; size: few; V: TRBV4-1; length: 12
CDR3: CASSPLPPPEGQPQHF; DNA: TGTGCCAGCTCCCCCCTCCCCCCGCCTGAGGGTCAGCCCCAGCATTTT; J: TRBJ1-5; D: -; size: few; V: TRBV18; length: 16
CDR3: CASSLSSRGHYEQYF; DNA: TGTGCCAGCAGTTTATCGTCCAGGGGGCACTACGAGCAGTACTTC; J: TRBJ2-7; D: TRBD1; size: -; V: TRBV27; length: 15
CDR3: CASSLTSNTEAFF; DNA: TGTGCCAGCAGCTTGACTTCGAACACTGAAGCTTTCTTT; J: TRBJ1-1; D: -; size: -; V: TRBV6-6; length: 13
CDR3: CASSYSRAMANEKLFF; DNA: TGTGCCAGCAGTTACTCCAGGGCGATGGCTAATGAAAAACTGTTTTTT; J: TRBJ1-4; D: -; size: few; V: TRBV6-5; length: 16
CDR3: CASSSAVEANEKLFF; DNA: TGTGCCAGCAGTTCCGCGGTAGAGGCTAATGAAAAACTGTTTTTT; J: TRBJ1-4; D: -; size: -; V: TRBV27; length: 15
CDR3: CASSPSGGRGQPQHF; DNA: TGCGCCAGCAGCCCGAGCGGGGGTCGGGGCCAGCCCCAGCATTTT; J: TRBJ1-5; D: -; size: -; V: TRBV5-1; length: 15
CDR3: CASSQDSGLAKNIQYF; DNA: TGCGCCAGCAGCCAAGATTCGGGATTAGCCAAAAACATTCAGTACTTC; J: TRBJ2-4; D: -; size: -; V: TRBV4-1; length: 16
CDR3: CASSQVTEGQPQHF; DNA: TGCGCCAGCAGCCAAGTGACAGAAGGCCAGCCCCAGCATTTT; J: TRBJ1-5; D: -; size: -; V: TRBV4-1; length: 14
CDR3: CASSLAVSRGNNEQFF; DNA: TGTGCCAGCAGCTTAGCCGTCTCCAGAGGGAACAATGAGCAGTTCTTC; J: TRBJ2-1; D: -; size: -; V: TRBV7-6; length: 16
CDR3: CASSLGQVEAFF; DNA: TGTGCCAGCAGCTTAGGACAGGTTGAAGCTTTCTTT; J: TRBJ1-1; D: -; size: -; V: TRBV7-9; length: 12
CDR3: CASSSRAGVQDEQYF; DNA: TGTGCCAGCAGCTCCCGGGCGGGAGTTCAGGACGAGCAGTACTTC; J: TRBJ2-7; D: TRBD2; size: -; V: TRBV9; length: 15
CDR3: CASSEILTVGETQYF; DNA: TGTGCCAGCAGTGAAATATTGACAGTGGGCGAGACCCAGTACTTC; J: TRBJ2-5; D: -; size: few; V: TRBV2; length: 15
CDR3: CASSSPRLAEVRHTGELFF; DNA: TGTGCCAGCAGCTCCCCTCGACTAGCGGAAGTACGGCACACCGGGGAGCTGTTTTTT; J: TRBJ2-2; D: TRBD2; size: -; V: TRBV7-9; length: 19
CDR3: CASSFTSGSRGADTQYF; DNA: TGCGCCAGCAGCTTCACTAGCGGGAGCCGTGGCGCAGATACGCAGTATTTT; J: TRBJ2-3; D: TRBD2; size: few; V: TRBV5-1; length: 17